Following are 3 T cell receptor beta chains from one sample sequenced in a study of cytomegalovirus exposure and HLA in healthy donors. The PCR employed 60 Vbeta primers together with 13 Jbeta primers. Data came from immunoSEQ multiplex PCR; TCRdb stores just in-frame clones and leaves some out. The sample shows roughly 180,000 clones, over 60% of them seen only once. Sequencing was carried out using PBMCs. These receptors were collected from a female donor in good health and CMV-seronegative.

This rearrangement joins TRBV6-5 to TRBJ2-7; D is ambiguous. The CDR3 is made up of 13 amino acids. Germline lookup yields CDR1 MNHEY and CDR2 SVGAGI. The ends were cut back, 7 bases at V and 2 bases at J, with 12 bases in the middle. The CDR3 coding sequence is TGTGCCAGCATTGGAGCAGCCACCTACGAGCAGTACTTC. Its protein is CASIGAATYEQYF.

The chain has TRBV29-1 and TRBJ1-1, with TRBD1 identical over 7 bases. The J segment lost 2 bases and the V segment lost 6 bases, leaving 6 bases of the junction unmatched. CDR1 SQVTM and CDR2 ANQGSEA come from the germline V gene. The CDR3 has 13 residues. The CDR3 here is CSVVRQGNTEAFF. The DNA of the CDR3 is TGCAGCGTCGTAAGACAGGGCAACACTGAAGCTTTCTTT.

This clone was picked up a small number of times. This sequence joins TRBV4-3 and TRBJ1-1; D is undetermined. This CDR3 contains 15 residues. Between the trimmed V and J ends, which lost 0 bases and 10 bases, there was a span of 18 bases. CDR1 LGHNA and CDR2 YSLEER come from the germline V gene. The CDR3 loop reads CASSQDQFQVVGAFF. The CDR3 DNA reads as TGCGCCAGCAGCCAAGATCAGTTCCAGGTGGTAGGAGCTTTCTTT.